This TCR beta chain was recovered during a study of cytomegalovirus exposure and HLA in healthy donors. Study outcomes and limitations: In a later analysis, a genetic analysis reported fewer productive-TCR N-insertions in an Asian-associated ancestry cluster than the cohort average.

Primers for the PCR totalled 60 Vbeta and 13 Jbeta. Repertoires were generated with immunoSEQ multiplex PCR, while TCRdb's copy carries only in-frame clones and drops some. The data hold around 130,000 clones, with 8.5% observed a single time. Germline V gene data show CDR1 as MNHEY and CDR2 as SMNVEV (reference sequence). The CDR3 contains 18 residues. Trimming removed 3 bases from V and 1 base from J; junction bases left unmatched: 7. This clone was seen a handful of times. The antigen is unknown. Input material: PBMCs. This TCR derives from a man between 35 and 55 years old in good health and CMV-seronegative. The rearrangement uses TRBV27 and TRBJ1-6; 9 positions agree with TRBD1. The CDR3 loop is CASSFAGTGQSYNSPLHF. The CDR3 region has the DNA TGTGCCAGCAGTTTCGCCGGGACAGGGCAGTCCTATAATTCACCCCTCCACTTT.